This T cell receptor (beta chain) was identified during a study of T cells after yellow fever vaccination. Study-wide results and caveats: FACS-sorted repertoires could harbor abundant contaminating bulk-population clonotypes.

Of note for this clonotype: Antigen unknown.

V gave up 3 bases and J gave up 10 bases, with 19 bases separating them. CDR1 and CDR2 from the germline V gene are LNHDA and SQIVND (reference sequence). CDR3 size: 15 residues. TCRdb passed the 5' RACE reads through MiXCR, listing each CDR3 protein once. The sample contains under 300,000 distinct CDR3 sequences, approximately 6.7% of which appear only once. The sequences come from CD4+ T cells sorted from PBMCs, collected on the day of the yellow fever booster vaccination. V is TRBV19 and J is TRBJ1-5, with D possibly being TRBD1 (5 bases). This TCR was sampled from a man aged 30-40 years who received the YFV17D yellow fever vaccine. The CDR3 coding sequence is TGTGCCAGTAGTATGGGGACGGTTCGAATCGAACCCCAGCATTTT. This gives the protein CASSMGTVRIEPQHF.